This T cell receptor beta chain was profiled in a study of CD4 T cells in relation to SARS-CoV-2 and coronaviruses. About the research overall: A couple of subjects were Hispanic; patients were 7 or 8 males and a few females. Crossreactive spike epitopes shared across donors were mapped to their HLA restriction.

With respect to this clone: Its target is not known.

Study-level points and caveats: About 65% of donors had memory CD4+ clonotypes crossrecognizing SARS-CoV-2 and common cold coronavirus spike. SARS-CoV-2-driven expansion was significantly weaker in crossreactive than monoreactive clones.

The protocol was immunoSEQ multiplex PCR, while the TCRdb copy is restricted to in-frame clones and leaves out a portion. This table has 30,000 to 45,000 clones, roughly 90% appearing once. Sequences were obtained from memory CD4+ T cells from PBMCs. The sequence came from an adult with COVID-19.

DNA for the CDR3: TGCGCCAGCAGTGACGGGACAGGGTCGGACACTGAAGCTTTCTTT. Translating it yields CASSDGTGSDTEAFF. The V gene is TRBV10-1, the J gene TRBJ1-1, with 9 bases fitting TRBD1. The V gene's germline CDR1 is WNHNN and CDR2 SYGVQD (reference sequence). CDR3 length: 15 residues. The V segment lost 3 bases and the J segment 3 bases; nucleotides outside the gene matches: 5.